Following are 16 T cell receptor beta chains from one sample sequenced in a study of T cells in tuberculosis. The assay was immunoSEQ multiplex PCR, and TCRdb's table has in-frame clones only and misses some. The sample has roughly 92,000 clones; under 95% are singletons. After thawing and overnight rest, PBMC were stained with GMM-loaded CD1B tetramer, viability dye and anti-CD3 for sorting. C32 glucose monomycolate from Rhodococcus equi was loaded onto the CD1B tetramers. Material: CD1b-GMM tetramer-negative cells sorted from PBMCs. The receptors come from an adult woman with latent tuberculosis.

The chain carries TRBV14 and TRBJ2-7, with 8 bases fitting TRBD2. The CDR3 has 15 amino acids. Per the germline V gene, CDR1 is SGHDN and CDR2 is FVKESK. Unmatched junction bases numbered 4, after V lost 0 bases and J lost 3 bases. The CDR3 region has the DNA TGTGCCAGCAGCCAAGATCGGGGGGGGAACTACGAGCAGTACGTC. As protein: CASSQDRGGNYEQYV.

Details on this clone: Other DNA sequences of this sample code for an identical CDR3. This sequence joins TRBV27 and TRBJ1-1; TRBD1 might be the D (5 bases). The germline V gene encodes CDR1 MNHEY and CDR2 SMNVEV (reference sequence). V shed 2 bases and J shed 1 base, with 5 bases lying between them. The CDR3 is 13 residues long. CDR3 amino acids: CASSLDRNTEAFF. CDR3 DNA: TGTGCCAGCAGTTTAGACAGGAACACTGAAGCTTTCTTT.

The rearrangement links TRBV14 to TRBJ2-2; the D gene is possibly TRBD2 (5 bases). The germline CDR1 and CDR2 sequences are SGHDN and FVKESK. The CDR3 is 16 amino acids. Trimming cost V 0 bases and J 1 base, with 9 bases left between them. The CDR3 loop reads CASSQDIGVNTGELFF. The CDR3 DNA follows: TGTGCCAGCAGCCAAGATATCGGGGTGAACACCGGGGAGCTGTTTTTT.

Worth noting for this clone: Other DNA sequences in this specimen translate into the identical CDR3. This chain connects TRBV7-9 to TRBJ1-4; tentative D call: TRBD1 (6 bases). CDR1 SEHNR and CDR2 FQNEAQ come from the germline V gene (reference sequence). This CDR3 is 15 amino acids long. V was clipped by 10 bases and J by 7 bases, with 22 bases between them. CDR3 region: CATSQPRGIFEKLFF. The CDR3 region has the DNA TGTGCCACCTCACAGCCTAGGGGGATTTTTGAAAAACTGTTTTTT.

The chain recombines TRBV5-6 with TRBJ2-3, with TRBD1 matching 9 bases. Trimming took 3 bases from V and 3 from J; bases not matched to a gene: 2. The CDR3 runs 14 residues. Germline CDR1 and CDR2: SGHDT and YYEEEE. The CDR3 region has the DNA TGTGCCAGCAGCTCCGGACAGGGGACAGATACGCAGTATTTT. Encoded protein: CASSSGQGTDTQYF. The entire variable domain, with the rest obtained from reference TRBV5-6 and TRBJ2-3, is as follows: DAGVTQSPTHLIKTRGQQVTLRCSPKSGHDTVSWYQQALGQGPQFIFQYYEEEERQRGNFPDRFSGHQFPNYSSELNVNALLLGDSALYLCASSSGQGTDTQYFGPGTRLTVL.

Note on this clone: The sample carries other DNA sequences with the same CDR3. This chain joins TRBV7-8 and TRBJ2-1; the match to TRBD2 covers 10 bases. Per the germline V gene, CDR1 is SGHVS and CDR2 is FQNEAQ. Trimming took 1 base from V and 8 from J; bases not matched to a gene: 8. This CDR3 comprises 16 residues. The CDR3 nucleotides are TGTGCCAGCAGCTTAGGGAGCGGGGGGGCGTGGGATGAGCAGTTCTTC. Encoded protein: CASSLGSGGAWDEQFF.

The J gene is TRBJ2-3, the V gene TRBV2; 11 bases match TRBD2. The CDR3 spans 15 residues. Looked up from germline, CDR1 is SNHLY and CDR2 is FYNNEI. V shed 6 bases and J 8 bases; nucleotides not matched to a gene: 10. The DNA for the CDR3 is TGTGCCAGCAGAGTACTAGCGGGGGAAATAGGTACGCAGTATTTT. Its translation: CASRVLAGEIGTQYF.

The chain couples TRBV30 to TRBJ2-2; D remains ambiguous. V was trimmed by 2 bases and J by 1 base, leaving 8 bases between them. Germline loops: CDR1 GTSNPN, CDR2 SVGIG (reference sequence). The CDR3 runs 14 residues. This CDR3 is CAWSHSRNTGELFF. The CDR3 DNA sequence: TGTGCCTGGAGTCACAGTAGGAACACCGGGGAGCTGTTTTTT.

V gene TRBV5-6 combines with J gene TRBJ1-2; 7 bases are shared with TRBD1. CDR1 is SGHDT, CDR2 YYEEEE, per germline. The V gene end was trimmed by 4 bases and the J gene end by 5 bases; junction bases not matched to a gene: 5. The CDR3 contains 13 residues. CDR3 sequence reads: CASSKDRFYGYTF. For the CDR3, the DNA is TGTGCCAGCAGCAAGGACAGGTTTTATGGCTACACCTTC.

The V call is TRBV14, the J call TRBJ2-3, with 7 nucleotides matching TRBD1. V lost 1 base, J lost 3 bases, and 7 bases stayed unmatched. Germline loops: CDR1 SGHDN, CDR2 FVKESK. This CDR3 contains 16 residues. The chain's CDR3 is CASSQGTGLWTDTQYF. In DNA, the CDR3 is TGTGCCAGCAGCCAAGGGACAGGTCTATGGACAGATACGCAGTATTTT. The full variable domain, in which reference TRBV14 and TRBJ2-3 provide the parts outside the CDR3, is EAGVTQFPSHSVIEKGQTVTLRCDPISGHDNLYWYRRVMGKEIKFLLHFVKESKQDESGMPNNRFLAERTGGTYSTLKVQPAELEDSGVYFCASSQGTGLWTDTQYFGPGTRLTVL.

This rearrangement joins TRBV5-6 to TRBJ2-3; 10 bases align to TRBD2. The V and J ends lost 0 bases and 5 bases, in that order; junction bases with no gene match: 12. The CDR3 runs to 18 residues. Germline V gene data show CDR1 as SGHDT and CDR2 as YYEEEE. This chain's CDR3 is CASSLVAFSGGLGDTQYF. CDR3 in DNA: TGTGCCAGCAGCTTGGTCGCATTTAGCGGGGGGTTGGGAGATACGCAGTATTTT.

The chain links TRBV2 to TRBJ1-2; D remains unclear. Looked up from germline, CDR1 is SNHLY and CDR2 is FYNNEI. The CDR3 length is 10 residues. The germline V and J ends were trimmed by 8 bases and 8 bases, with 9 bases remaining between them. The CDR3, as DNA: TGTGCCAGCGGCCGGGAAGGCTACACCTTC. This codes for CASGREGYTF.

V and J are TRBV4-2 and TRBJ2-3; the match to TRBD2 covers 12 bases. The CDR3 sequence is 15 residues long. Germline V lookup: CDR1 LGHNA, CDR2 YNFKEQ. With V trimmed by 4 bases and J by 4 bases, 3 bases remained unmatched. CDR3 amino acids: CASSPSGGVPDTQYF. The CDR3 region has the DNA TGTGCCAGCAGCCCTAGCGGGGGGGTCCCAGATACGCAGTATTTT.

This clone was counted a single time. This chain joins TRBV27 and TRBJ2-7; TRBD1 aligns across 9 bases. The CDR3 is 15 amino acids. The trim removed 5 bases at V and 3 bases at J, leaving 8 bases unmatched. Germline CDR1 and CDR2: MNHEY and SMNVEV (reference sequence). In nucleotides, the CDR3 is TGTGCCAGCAGTACTACAGGGGGCGCTCACTACGAGCAGTACGTC. This translates into CASSTTGGAHYEQYV.

The J gene is TRBJ2-7, the V gene TRBV27; D may be TRBD1 (5 bases). The CDR3 covers 14 residues. Germline loops: CDR1 MNHEY, CDR2 SMNVEV (reference sequence). V was cut by 0 bases and J by 1 base, with 7 bases left in between. CDR3 protein: CASSLSAGSYEQYV. The CDR3 DNA reads TGTGCCAGCAGTTTATCGGCAGGGTCCTACGAGCAGTACGTC.

For the CDR3, the DNA is TGTGCCAGCAGTCCCGAAGCGGGGGGGGGCACAGATACGCAGTATTTT. It translates to CASSPEAGGGTDTQYF. This chain joins TRBV27 and TRBJ2-3; TRBD2 agrees at 10 bases. Looked up from germline, CDR1 is MNHEY and CDR2 is SMNVEV (reference sequence). V shed 5 bases and J 1 base; nucleotides not matched to a gene: 6. The CDR3 has 16 amino acids.